The present T cell receptor (beta chain) was sequenced within a study of blood T cell repertoires in COVID-19. Study-wide context: Collection of acute and convalescent COVID-19 samples took place in the United States, Italy and Spain.

Donors were grouped by their self-reported clinical history. Germline CDR1 reads SGHTA; CDR2 reads FQGNSA. Deletions cut 3 bases from V and 0 bases from J, with 15 bases between. The CDR3 spans 17 residues. Some clones are missing from TCRdb's copy, which holds only in-frame ones; the method was immunoSEQ multiplex PCR. Of hundreds of thousands of clones detected, about 86% appear once; the ten largest clones hold about 10%. This rearrangement joins TRBV7-2 to TRBJ2-4; D ambiguous. Source material: PBMCs or T cells enriched from blood (not recorded which). The receptor was derived from a woman aged 50 to 60 who had recovered from COVID-19. In DNA form, the CDR3 reads TGTGCCAGCAGCTTCGGTAACAGTCCTCTAGCCAAAAACATTCAGTACTTC. It is translated as CASSFGNSPLAKNIQYF. Looking up the rest from reference TRBV7-2 and TRBJ2-4 gives the full variable domain: GAGVSQSPSNKVTEKGKDVELRCDPISGHTALYWYRQSLGQGLEFLIYFQGNSAPDKSGLPSDRFSAERTGGSVSTLTIQRTQQEDSAVYLCASSFGNSPLAKNIQYFGAGTRLSVL.